This TCR beta chain was sequenced for a study of blood T cell repertoires in COVID-19. Study in general: Both acute and convalescent COVID-19 samples were obtained from the United States, Italy and Spain. Nucleic acid was either cDNA or gDNA, and it came from T cells, B-cell-depleted T cells, or PBMCs.

Germline CDR1 is LGHNA and CDR2 is YNFKEQ. V shed 0 bases and J shed 8 bases, with 18 bases lying between them. CDR3 length: 16 residues. As handled by the study authors: By means of reference gene primer amplification, nucleated cell counts were estimated. The assay was immunoSEQ multiplex PCR, and TCRdb's table has in-frame clones only and misses some. V, J and clone size were drawn from that table, and D and trimming were deduced from the DNA. The sample lists around 250,000 clones; 80% to 85% were seen once. This chain uses TRBV4-2 with TRBJ2-3, with D perhaps matching TRBD1 (5 bases). The TCR originated in a man aged 45 to 65 with active or convalescent COVID-19. Sequencing was performed on peripheral blood. In nucleotides, the CDR3 is TGTGCCAGCAGCCAAGATGAGTTCAGGGCCGACGGTACGCAGTATTTT. Amino acid sequence: CASSQDEFRADGTQYF.